These 28 T cell receptor beta chains were sequenced from one sample in a study of blood T cells in healthy people across ages. Then a second PCR, running roughly 7 to 11 cycles, was carried out with a sample-barcoded 5' primer and a J-beta primer mix. From the 5' RACE reads, TCRdb called clonotypes with MiXCR, one entry per CDR3 protein. The sample contains about 1.8 million distinct CDR3 sequences, roughly 49% of which appear only once. The sequenced sample was blood. The origin of the receptors is a woman aged 40 to 49 in good health.

This clonotype has more than one count but fewer than ten. The genes are TRBV20-1 and TRBJ1-2, with D perhaps TRBD1 (5 bases). The germline V gene encodes CDR1 DFQATT and CDR2 SNEGSKA (reference sequence). Trimming removed 4 bases at V and 4 bases at J, with 19 bases between. There are 15 residues in the CDR3. CDR3 region: CSAIRDRGYGYGYTF. CDR3 nucleotides: TGCAGTGCTATCCGGGACCGCGGTTACGGCTATGGCTACACCTTC.

This clonotype has more than one count but fewer than ten. The genes are TRBV19 and TRBJ2-1; TRBD2 matches at 12 bases. The CDR3 has 17 residues. V lost 3 bases to trimming and J lost 3 bases; unmatched junction nucleotides: 6. The germline gives CDR1 LNHDA, CDR2 SQIVND (reference sequence). The CDR3 DNA reads as TGTGCCAGTAGTATTGCACTAGCGGGGGGATACTACAATGAGCAGTTCTTC. It is translated as CASSIALAGGYYNEQFF.

This sequence joins TRBV28 and TRBJ1-2, with 11 bases lining up with TRBD1. The CDR3 is 15 residues long. The germline gives CDR1 MDHEN, CDR2 SYDVKM. The J segment lost 1 base and the V segment lost 8 bases, leaving 6 bases of the junction unmatched. The CDR3 sequence is CASGTGTGGNYGYTF. CDR3 nucleotides: TGTGCCAGCGGAACCGGGACAGGGGGTAACTATGGCTACACCTTC.

The V call is TRBV20-1, the J call TRBJ2-1; TRBD2 matches 9 bases. There are 15 residues in the CDR3. Per germline, CDR1 DFQATT and CDR2 SNEGSKA (reference sequence). With V trimmed by 1 base and J by 2 bases, 3 bases remained unmatched. This chain's CDR3 is CSARARGGAYNEQFF. The CDR3 DNA follows: TGCAGTGCTAGAGCGCGGGGGGGCGCCTACAATGAGCAGTTCTTC.

This clonotype was counted between two and nine times. J is TRBJ1-2 and V is TRBV28; 7 nucleotides line up with TRBD1. With 6 bases clipped from V and 5 bases from J, the junction kept 6 bases outside the gene matches. Looked up from germline, CDR1 is MDHEN and CDR2 is SYDVKM. This CDR3 contains 13 residues. CDR3 sequence (DNA): TGTGCCAGCAGAGGGGGACAGATTTATGGCTACACCTTC. It codes for CASRGGQIYGYTF.

The V gene is TRBV28, the J gene TRBJ2-7; no reliable D call. Germline V gives CDR1 MDHEN, CDR2 SYDVKM. V shed 4 bases and J shed 2 bases, with 12 bases lying between them. The CDR3 runs 14 residues. CDR3 DNA: TGTGCCAGCAGTTACGGACGGTCCACCTACGAGCAGTACTTC. This codes for CASSYGRSTYEQYF.

This clonotype was counted only a few times. The chain has TRBV7-9 and TRBJ2-1; 7 nucleotides line up with TRBD2. The germline CDR1 and CDR2 sequences are SEHNR and FQNEAQ (reference sequence). The CDR3 length is 15 residues. Trimming at V came to 5 bases and at J to 7 bases, leaving 11 bases not matched to a gene. The CDR3 sequence: CASSPFGGGSNEQFF. DNA for the CDR3: TGTGCCAGCAGCCCATTTGGGGGGGGAAGTAATGAGCAGTTCTTC.

The V call is TRBV18, the J call TRBJ1-2; tentatively, D is TRBD1 (5 bases). This CDR3 contains 15 residues. CDR1 KGHSH and CDR2 LQKENI come from the germline V gene. V lost 2 bases and J lost 2, with 12 bases in between. The CDR3 sequence: CASSPTSDRNYGYTF. The CDR3 region has the DNA TGTGCCAGCTCACCAACAAGCGACAGAAACTATGGCTACACCTTC.

The V and J genes are TRBV12-3 or TRBV12-4 and TRBJ2-1, with TRBD1 identical over 8 bases. CDR3 length equals 16 residues. Trimming took 2 bases from V and 2 from J; bases not matched to a gene: 5. CDR3 in DNA: TGTGCCAGCAGTTTACCGCAGGGGGCCGCCTACAATGAGCAGTTCTTC. Protein sequence: CASSLPQGAAYNEQFF.

J is TRBJ2-7 and V is TRBV7-2, with 10 bases lining up with TRBD2. The CDR3 sequence is 14 residues long. Germline CDR1 is SGHTA and CDR2 is FQGNSA. After removal of 5 bases from V and 7 bases from J, the junction contained 8 bases not matched to a gene. CDR3 sequence (DNA): TGTGCCAGCAGCCAGGGACTAGCGTTAAATGAGCAGTACTTC. It translates to CASSQGLALNEQYF.

This clonotype came up a few times. The chain is built from TRBV4-2 and TRBJ2-3, with 10 bases identical to TRBD1. V dropped 3 bases and J dropped 2; count of bases not matched to a gene: 5. The CDR3 has 16 residues. CDR1 is LGHNA, CDR2 YNFKEQ, per germline. The CDR3 loop is CASSQGTGADTDTQYF. CDR3 nucleotide sequence: TGTGCCAGCAGCCAGGGGACAGGGGCGGACACAGATACGCAGTATTTT.

This clonotype was counted only a few times. One end of the junction does not line up with germline, which may come from a read error. V and J are TRBV7-2 and TRBJ1-1; a possible D gene is TRBD1 (5 bases). There are 14 residues in the CDR3. CDR1 SGHTA and CDR2 FQGNSA come from the germline V gene. This CDR3 is CASSVRGTTAEAFF. CDR3 in DNA: TGTGCCAGCAGCGTCCGTGGGACCACCGCTGAGGCTTTCTTT.

V gene TRBV12-3 or TRBV12-4 combines with J gene TRBJ1-5; TRBD1 is a possible D gene (5 bases). V gave up 7 bases and J gave up 2 bases, with 15 bases separating them. The CDR3 length is 15 residues. The CDR3 sequence is CASTLGPVRNQPQHF. The CDR3, as DNA: TGTGCCAGCACCCTGGGACCTGTACGCAATCAGCCCCAGCATTTT.

The rearrangement joins TRBV7-9 to TRBJ1-6; possibly TRBD1 for D (6 bases). The ends were cut back, 6 bases at V and 6 bases at J, with 15 bases in the middle. Per the germline V gene, CDR1 is SEHNR and CDR2 is FQNEAQ (reference sequence). The CDR3 is 15 residues long. The CDR3 region has the DNA TGTGCCAGCAGACTGACAGGAGGGGCTAATTCACCCCTCCACTTT. This encodes CASRLTGGANSPLHF.

The chain combines TRBV20-1 with TRBJ2-7; the D is unclear. V was trimmed by 7 bases and J by 0 bases, leaving 13 bases between them. CDR1 is DFQATT, CDR2 SNEGSKA, per germline (reference sequence). The CDR3 extends over 13 amino acids. The CDR3 sequence is CSGKASFSYEQYF. The CDR3 nucleotides are TGCAGTGGTAAGGCTAGTTTCTCCTACGAGCAGTACTTC.

The chain joins TRBV11-2 to TRBJ2-5; D is perhaps TRBD1 (6 bases). The V end lost 3 bases, the J end lost 0 bases, and 14 bases lay between the germline ends. This CDR3 has 16 amino acids. The germline gives CDR1 SGHAT, CDR2 FQNNGV. This CDR3 reads CASSLRKDSYQETQYF. Written as DNA, the CDR3 is TGTGCCAGCAGCTTGAGGAAGGACAGTTACCAAGAGACCCAGTACTTC.

In its sample, this clonotype was seen many times. The chain combines TRBV4-1 with TRBJ2-3; D uncertain. The CDR3 length is 16 residues. The V end was cut by 0 bases, the J end by 2 bases, with 12 bases between. Per germline, CDR1 MGHRA and CDR2 YSYEKL. The CDR3 spells CASSQDRLSSTDTQYF. CDR3 in DNA: TGCGCCAGCAGCCAAGATAGGCTCTCTTCCACAGATACGCAGTATTTT.

This sequence joins TRBV6-5 and TRBJ2-7; D is unclear. Trimming shortened V by 0 bases and J by 2 bases, and 11 bases separated the two germline ends. Germline lookup yields CDR1 MNHEY and CDR2 SVGAGI. The CDR3 spans 15 residues. CDR3 DNA: TGTGCCAGCAGTTACTCAAGTGGATACACCTACGAGCAGTACTTC. Residues: CASSYSSGYTYEQYF.

To note about this clonotype: One end of the junction is discordant with germline, which a read error may explain. The chain couples TRBV7-9 to TRBJ2-5; D is unresolved. TRBJ2-7 matches the DNA end more closely, so the J call is doubtful. This CDR3 spans 11 amino acids. Germline CDR1 and CDR2: SEHNR and FQNEAQ (reference sequence). The CDR3 spells CARRNGDEQYF. DNA of the CDR3: TGTGCCCGCAGAAATGGGGACGAGCAGTACTTC.

The chain carries TRBV29-1 and TRBJ2-5; D possibly matches TRBD1 or TRBD2 (7 bases each). This CDR3 is built from 13 residues. With 8 bases removed from V and 5 bases from J, the gap between germline ends came to 18 bases. Germline CDR1 and CDR2: SQVTM and ANQGSEA. CDR3 nucleotides: TGCAGCCTCGTAAGCCAGGGGGGGGAGACCCAGTACTTC. Translating it yields CSLVSQGGETQYF.

This clonotype has more than one count but fewer than ten. This rearrangement joins TRBV12-3 or TRBV12-4 to TRBJ2-7, with D possibly matching TRBD1 (6 bases). This CDR3 has 15 amino acids. V was pared by 6 bases and J by 3 bases, with 18 bases between. The DNA of the CDR3 is TGTGCCAGCAGAAGTACAGGACAGAGAAGCTACGAGCAGTACTTC. It is translated as CASRSTGQRSYEQYF.

This clonotype turned up a few times. J is TRBJ2-7 and V is TRBV3-1, with 10 nucleotides matching TRBD2. V was clipped by 4 bases and J by 2 bases; unmatched bases: 5. Germline V CDR1 and CDR2: LGHDT, YNNKEL (reference sequence). CDR3 length: 15 amino acids. The chain's CDR3 is CASSRGLASTYEQYF. CDR3 bases: TGTGCCAGCAGCCGGGGACTAGCGAGCACCTACGAGCAGTACTTC.

The chain carries TRBV9 and TRBJ2-1, with 7 positions matching TRBD1. This CDR3 comprises 15 residues. Germline CDR1 and CDR2: SGDLS and YYNGEE. Germline trimming cut 1 base from V and 2 bases from J; bases unmatched to any gene: 3. The CDR3 loop reads CASSVWGQTYNEQFF. CDR3 coding DNA: TGTGCCAGCAGCGTATGGGGACAGACCTACAATGAGCAGTTCTTC.

The J gene is TRBJ1-6, the V gene TRBV3-1; tentative D call: TRBD1 (6 bases). This CDR3 has 15 amino acids. Trimming left V 4 bases short and J 6 bases short, with 13 bases between. Germline-derived CDR1 and CDR2 are LGHDT and YNNKEL (reference sequence). CDR3 coding DNA: TGTGCCAGCAGCCTCGGCGGGGGGCGTAATTCACCCCTCCACTTT. Residues: CASSLGGGRNSPLHF.

The chain has TRBV7-9 and TRBJ1-1; weak D call: TRBD1 (6 bases). In germline, CDR1 is SEHNR, CDR2 FQNEAQ (reference sequence). The CDR3 has 14 amino acids. Deletions cut 4 bases from V and 3 bases from J, with 12 bases between. In DNA form, the CDR3 reads TGTGCCAGCAGCTACAGGGAGAGGGACACTGAAGCTTTCTTT. As protein: CASSYRERDTEAFF.

The chain joins TRBV28 to TRBJ2-7; 10 positions match TRBD1. This CDR3 comprises 14 residues. Germline CDR1 MDHEN, CDR2 SYDVKM. V lost 7 bases and J lost 3; bases outside the gene matches: 6. CDR3 protein: CASIVTGGNYEQYF. As DNA, the CDR3 is TGTGCCAGCATTGTGACAGGGGGCAACTACGAGCAGTACTTC.

This clonotype appeared a few times. The rearrangement joins TRBV7-3 to TRBJ1-2, with 7 bases fitting TRBD1. V lost 0 bases, J lost 8 bases, and 12 bases stayed unmatched. This CDR3 has 16 residues. Germline V gene data show CDR1 as SGHTA and CDR2 as FQGTGA. This CDR3 is CASSLTGATGEKGYTF. The CDR3 region has the DNA TGTGCCAGCAGCTTAACGGGGGCAACAGGGGAGAAGGGCTACACCTTC. The whole variable domain, remainder taken from reference TRBV7-3 and TRBJ1-2, is GAGVSQTPSNKVTEKGKYVELRCDPISGHTALYWYRQSLGQGPEFLIYFQGTGAADDSGLPNDRFFAVRPEGSVSTLKIQRTERGDSAVYLCASSLTGATGEKGYTFGSGTRLTVV.

This clonotype was counted ten times or more. The chain couples TRBV12-3 or TRBV12-4 to TRBJ1-5; D is uncertain. Trimming took off 1 base at V and 9 bases at J, with 10 bases between the two ends. The CDR3 has 13 residues. CDR3 protein: CASSLERSRPQHF. The CDR3 DNA follows: TGTGCCAGCAGTTTAGAAAGAAGCCGGCCCCAGCATTTT.